These 29 T cell receptor beta chains were all obtained from the same sample, sequenced in a study of monozygotic twins with inflammatory bowel disease. TCRdb re-called the 5' RACE reads; every CDR3 protein appears as one record, without DNA. This sample contains about 300,000 distinct CDR3 sequences. Sequencing was carried out using blood. These receptors were taken from a human donor with ulcerative colitis or Crohn's disease, or a healthy co-twin of an affected twin (not recorded which).

This chain connects TRBV24-1 to TRBJ2-1; TCRdb's D call, TRBD1, is unchecked because there is no DNA. The CDR3 has 17 amino acids. Germline lookup yields CDR1 KGHDR and CDR2 SFDVKD. The CDR3 is CATSDHRQGMRGGEQFF.

V is TRBV7-8 and J is TRBJ2-1; TCRdb calls TRBD1, which cannot be checked without DNA. This CDR3 has 15 amino acids. Per the germline V gene, CDR1 is SGHVS and CDR2 is FQNEAQ. CDR3 sequence: CASSSDRAFYNEQFF.

The J gene is TRBJ1-5, the V gene TRBV7-2. This CDR3 comprises 14 residues. Germline V gene lookup returns CDR1 SGHTA and CDR2 FQGNSA. CDR3: CASSNPEGNQPQHF.

V is TRBV12-3 or TRBV12-4 and J is TRBJ2-7; TCRdb's assignment of TRBD1 cannot be checked, as there is no DNA. CDR3 size: 16 residues. CDR3 residues: CASSLTGTALNYEQYF.

The chain links TRBV25-1 to TRBJ2-1; TCRdb's D call of TRBD1 is untestable without DNA. This CDR3 has 13 amino acids. Germline V CDR1 and CDR2: MGHDK, SYGVNS. CDR3 sequence reads: CASRSDRNNEQFF.

The V call is TRBV7-3, the J call TRBJ2-7; TCRdb returns TRBD1, unconfirmable since there is no DNA. Germline-derived CDR1 and CDR2 are SGHTA and FQGTGA. The CDR3 loop spans 13 amino acids. The CDR3 protein is CASSLQGIYEQYF.

The chain carries TRBV5-1 and TRBJ2-7; checking the TCRdb D call of TRBD2 is not possible without DNA. The CDR3 totals 16 residues. Germline-derived CDR1 and CDR2 are SGHRS and YFSETQ. CDR3 in amino acids: CASSPTTSGANYEQYF.

CDR3 region: CASSFWGYETQYF. The chain combines TRBV27 with TRBJ2-5; the D call of TRBD1 rests on TCRdb alone, since no DNA is present to check it. CDR1 and CDR2 from the germline V gene are MNHEY and SMNVEV (reference sequence). The CDR3 consists of 13 residues.

The chain joins TRBV5-1 to TRBJ2-7; the D call from TCRdb, TRBD1, cannot be confirmed without DNA. The CDR3 length is 17 residues. The V gene's germline CDR1 is SGHRS and CDR2 YFSETQ. The CDR3 sequence: CASRGTGWERESYEQYF.

The CDR3: CASSGQINNEQFF. This rearrangement joins TRBV6-1 to TRBJ2-1; checking the TCRdb D call of TRBD1 is not possible without DNA. The germline V gene has CDR1 MNHNS and CDR2 SASEGT. The CDR3 is 13 amino acids.

This chain uses TRBV11-2 with TRBJ2-2. The CDR3 is 14 residues long. Looked up from germline, CDR1 is SGHAT and CDR2 is FQNNGV. CDR3 sequence reads: CASSLVPYTGELFF.

This chain links TRBV5-6 with TRBJ1-5; TCRdb's D gene call, TRBD1, goes unchecked for lack of DNA. This CDR3 spans 14 amino acids. CDR1 is SGHDT and CDR2 is YYEEEE in the germline V gene. The CDR3 sequence is CASSLAQGLQPQHF.

The CDR3 loop reads CATTVSETQYF. The chain uses TRBV6-6 and TRBJ2-5. From germline, CDR1 is MNHNY and CDR2 SVGAGI (reference sequence). The CDR3 consists of 11 residues.

The genes are TRBV7-2 and TRBJ2-5. CDR3 length equals 12 residues. CDR1 and CDR2 from the germline V gene are SGHTA and FQGNSA. CDR3 protein: CASSYRVATQYF. Full variable domain (missing parts from reference TRBV7-2 and TRBJ2-5): GAGVSQSPSNKVTEKGKDVELRCDPISGHTALYWYRQSLGQGLEFLIYFQGNSAPDKSGLPSDRFSAERTGGSVSTLTIQRTQQEDSAVYLCASSYRVATQYFGPGTRLLVL.

V usage is TRBV19 and J usage is TRBJ1-6. The CDR3 is made up of 13 amino acids. Germline CDR1 LNHDA, CDR2 SQIVND (reference sequence). CDR3 residues: CASNPTGDSPLHF.

The rearrangement links TRBV12-3 or TRBV12-4 to TRBJ1-2; the TCRdb D gene call, TRBD1, has no DNA to confirm it. The CDR3 has 16 amino acids. CDR3 amino acids: CASSPGKLTSRYGYTF.

This sequence joins TRBV27 and TRBJ2-7. CDR3 size: 13 residues. Germline V gene data show CDR1 as MNHEY and CDR2 as SMNVEV (reference sequence). CDR3 sequence: CASSRIDLYEQYF.

The chain couples TRBV4-3 to TRBJ2-5; there is no DNA to check the TCRdb D call of TRBD2. The CDR3 has 16 residues. Germline CDR1 and CDR2: LGHNA and YSLEER. The CDR3 sequence is CASSQGLSGAGETQYF.

The chain employs TRBV5-4 and TRBJ2-1. The germline V gene has CDR1 SGHNT and CDR2 YYREEE (reference sequence). The length of the CDR3 is 13 residues. This CDR3 reads CASSGRSYNEQFF.

The J gene is TRBJ2-1, the V gene TRBV7-9; lacking DNA, the TRBD2 call made by TCRdb goes unchecked. This CDR3 region has 16 residues. The germline V gene has CDR1 SEHNR and CDR2 FQNEAQ (reference sequence). The CDR3 protein is CASSPDLGLDWVEQFF.

V is TRBV5-1 and J is TRBJ2-1; TCRdb proposes TRBD1, but this gene call is untestable without DNA. The V gene's germline CDR1 is SGHRS and CDR2 YFSETQ. This CDR3 is 14 amino acids long. CDR3 residues: CASRPGQGYNEQFF.

The chain recombines TRBV7-2 with TRBJ1-1. CDR3 size: 14 residues. Germline CDR1 is SGHTA and CDR2 is FQGNSA. The CDR3 reads CASSQGGVNTEAFF.

The rearrangement uses TRBV29-1 and TRBJ1-4; TCRdb's D call of TRBD1 is untestable without DNA. There are 14 residues in the CDR3. Germline assignment: CDR1 SQVTM and CDR2 ANQGSEA. The CDR3 reads CSVAMTGTNEKLFF.

The rearrangement links TRBV20-1 to TRBJ2-2; TCRdb lists TRBD1, though no DNA is available to test this call. CDR3 length: 13 amino acids. Germline V lookup: CDR1 DFQATT, CDR2 SNEGSKA (reference sequence). CDR3: CSAAGQTTGELFF.

The rearrangement uses TRBV28 and TRBJ1-2; TCRdb names TRBD1, which stays unverified in the absence of DNA. Germline V gene lookup returns CDR1 MDHEN and CDR2 SYDVKM. The CDR3 extends over 15 amino acids. CDR3 amino acids: CASAPRTGAFYGYTF.

This CDR3 reads CASSLGLGEGSGSRNEQFF. The chain links TRBV5-1 to TRBJ2-1; the D call from TCRdb, TRBD2, cannot be confirmed without DNA. The CDR3 sequence is 19 residues long. Looked up from germline, CDR1 is SGHRS and CDR2 is YFSETQ.

The rearrangement links TRBV6-2 or TRBV6-3 to TRBJ1-5; TCRdb proposes TRBD1, but this gene call is untestable without DNA. Per the germline V gene, CDR1 is MNHEY and CDR2 is SVGEGT. This CDR3 spans 17 amino acids. CDR3: CASSYSKTGGSNQPQHF.

The chain joins TRBV9 to TRBJ2-3. Germline CDR1 SGDLS, CDR2 YYNGEE. The CDR3 sequence is 14 residues long. The CDR3 protein is CASSVIGETDTQYF.

The chain has TRBV21-1 and TRBJ2-4; TCRdb names TRBD1, which stays unverified in the absence of DNA. TRBV21-1 is flagged as a pseudogene. The CDR3 loop spans 17 amino acids. CDR3 sequence: CASSETPRGRAKNIQYF.